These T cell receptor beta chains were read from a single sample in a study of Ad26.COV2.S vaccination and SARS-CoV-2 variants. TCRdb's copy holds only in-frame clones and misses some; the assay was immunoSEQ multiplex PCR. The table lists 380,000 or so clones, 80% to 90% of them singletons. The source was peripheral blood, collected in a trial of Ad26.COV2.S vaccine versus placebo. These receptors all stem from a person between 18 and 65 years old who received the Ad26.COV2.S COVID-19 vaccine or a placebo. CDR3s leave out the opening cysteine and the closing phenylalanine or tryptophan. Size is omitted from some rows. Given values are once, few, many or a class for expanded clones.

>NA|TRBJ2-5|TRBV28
ASSKNGQGVSRETQY
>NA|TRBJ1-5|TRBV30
AWSSGTYSNQPQH
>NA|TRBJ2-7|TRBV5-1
ASSLSPGGSSYEQY
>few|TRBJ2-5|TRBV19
ASGRVIGSQETQY
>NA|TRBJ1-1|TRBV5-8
ASSRSLDTLGAF
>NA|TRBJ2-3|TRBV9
ASSASGTGTVTDTQY
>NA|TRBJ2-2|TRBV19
ASGGPNTGELF
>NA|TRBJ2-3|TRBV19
ASSLLTGADTQY
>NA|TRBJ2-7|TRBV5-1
ASSLGGGGNEQY
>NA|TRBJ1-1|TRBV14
ASSQGQGFANTEAF
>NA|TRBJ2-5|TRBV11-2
ASSLGNQETQY
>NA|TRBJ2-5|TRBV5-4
ASSLGVITGDPAETQY
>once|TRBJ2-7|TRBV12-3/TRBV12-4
ASSFRGAGEQY
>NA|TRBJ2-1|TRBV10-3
AISDRLAGGTNNEQF
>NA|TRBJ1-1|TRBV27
ASSLRPANTEAF
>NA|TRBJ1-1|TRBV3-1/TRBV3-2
ASSQGRVDTEAF
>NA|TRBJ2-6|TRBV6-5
ASKPSGANVLT
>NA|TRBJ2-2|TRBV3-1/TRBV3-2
ASSQPLGPGELF
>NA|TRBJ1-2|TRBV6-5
ASSRTANYGYT
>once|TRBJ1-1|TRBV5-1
ASRTALNTEAF
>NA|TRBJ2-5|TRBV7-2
ASSLLALQETQY
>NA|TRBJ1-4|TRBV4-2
ASSQGTGTGAEKLF
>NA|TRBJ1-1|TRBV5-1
ASSLQGSVNSPEAF
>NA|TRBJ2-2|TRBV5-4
ASSWDRGGTGELF
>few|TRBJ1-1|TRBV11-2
ASSPRQGENTEAF
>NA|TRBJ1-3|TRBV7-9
ASRPPGQLGNTIY
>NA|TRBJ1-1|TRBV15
ATSEIVQLNTEAF
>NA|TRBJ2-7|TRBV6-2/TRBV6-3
ASSFQGAYEQY
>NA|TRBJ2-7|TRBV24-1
ATSDSTAGTSLEQY
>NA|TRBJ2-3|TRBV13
ASSFGGVMDTQY
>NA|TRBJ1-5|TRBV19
ASKWNSESNQPQH
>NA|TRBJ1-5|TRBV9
ASSVSGGNQPQH
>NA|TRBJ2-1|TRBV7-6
ASSLAGSLYNEQF
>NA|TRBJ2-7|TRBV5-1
ASSLDSLGPYEQY
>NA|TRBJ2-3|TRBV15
ATSRADRDTDTQY
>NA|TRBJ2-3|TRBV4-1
AASDGGLTDTQY
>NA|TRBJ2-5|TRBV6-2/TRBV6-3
ASSYRRDRAQETQY
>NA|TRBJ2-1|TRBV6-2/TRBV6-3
ASSQGAGNEQF
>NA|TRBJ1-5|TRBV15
ATSSQGQGRNQPQH
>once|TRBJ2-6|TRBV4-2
ASSQEGQGASGANVLT
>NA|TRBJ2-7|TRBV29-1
SGATLAEGEQY
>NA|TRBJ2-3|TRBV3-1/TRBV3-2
ASSPARSGAQY
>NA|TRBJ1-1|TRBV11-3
ASSHRGRPLEAF
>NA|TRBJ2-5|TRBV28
ASSLGSQETQY
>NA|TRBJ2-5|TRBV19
ASSKLQGAETQY
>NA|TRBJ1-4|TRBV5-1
ASRLQGTANEKLF
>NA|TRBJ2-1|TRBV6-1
ASSEAGQGARYNEQF
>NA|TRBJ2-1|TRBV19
ASSTDLSYNEQF
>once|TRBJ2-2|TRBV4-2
ASSQGRGGVTGELF
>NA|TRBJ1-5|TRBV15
ATSRSGGNQPQH
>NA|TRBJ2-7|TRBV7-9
ASSYIGTTLFYEQY
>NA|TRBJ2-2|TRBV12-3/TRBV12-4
ASTGALTGELF
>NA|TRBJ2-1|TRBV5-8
ASSLQGSSYNEQF
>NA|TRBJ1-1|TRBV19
ASSSGQGRAEAF
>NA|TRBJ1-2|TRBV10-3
AISESTQGGRGYT
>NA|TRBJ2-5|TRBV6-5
ASNGGGVGQETQY
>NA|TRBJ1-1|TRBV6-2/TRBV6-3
ASSPTRNTEAF
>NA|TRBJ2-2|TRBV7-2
ASRPRAPKSGELF
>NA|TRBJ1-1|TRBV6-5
ASSQQERGSEAF
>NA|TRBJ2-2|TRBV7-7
ASSSGGAVTGELF